This TCR beta chain is from a study of siplizumab effects on memory and regulatory T cells. Study conclusions and caveats: With siplizumab, cumulative frequency of CD4+ memory-derived alloreactive sequences dropped significantly. Mapping to unstimulated subsets was achieved for only a minor fraction of alloreactive clones.

Generated by immunoSEQ multiplex PCR, the TCRdb table keeps only in-frame clones and is missing some. The data show tens of thousands of clones, 96% seen once. CDR3 length: 19 amino acids. With 0 bases removed from V and 3 bases from J, the gap between germline ends came to 21 bases. Germline V CDR1 and CDR2: LNHDA, SQIVND (reference sequence). A remark on this clone: Its antigen is unidentified.

Sample: naive CD4+ T cells sorted from blood. This sequence originates from a human donor in good health. The V and J genes are TRBV19 and TRBJ2-1; a weak D match, TRBD1 (6 bases). The CDR3 DNA follows: TGTGCCAGTAGTATAGACCCTCTAAGGGACACCCAAAGCTACAATGAGCAGTTCTTC. Protein sequence: CASSIDPLRDTQSYNEQFF.